This T cell receptor (beta chain) comes out of a study of CD8+ T cells in alopecia areata. Looking at the study overall: Treated patients swallowed 5 to 10 mg of oral tofacitinib twice daily.

In the case of this clone: The antigen is not known.

Study-wide results and caveats: Scalp lesions, especially in alopecia totalis/universalis, had higher clonality than normal scalp.

After isolation, RNA underwent reverse transcription to generate cDNA as the sequencing template. Using immunoSEQ multiplex PCR, the repertoire was profiled, and TCRdb retains in-frame clones only, with some absent. In the table there are around 250,000 clones, roughly two thirds of which are singletons. Obtained from alopecia areata patients were lesional scalp punch biopsies along with peripheral blood. The sequence came from a human donor with alopecia areata. The material was CD4+ T cells sorted from blood, obtained at week 0.

In DNA form, the CDR3 reads TGCAGCGCTTCAACCGCCGAGACCCAGTACTTC. Translating it yields CSASTAETQYF. The V gene is TRBV29-1, the J gene TRBJ2-5, with D unresolved. The CDR3 is 11 residues long. With 7 bases removed from V and 5 bases from J, the gap between germline ends came to 11 bases. Germline V gene sequence: CDR1 SQVTM, CDR2 ANQGSEA.